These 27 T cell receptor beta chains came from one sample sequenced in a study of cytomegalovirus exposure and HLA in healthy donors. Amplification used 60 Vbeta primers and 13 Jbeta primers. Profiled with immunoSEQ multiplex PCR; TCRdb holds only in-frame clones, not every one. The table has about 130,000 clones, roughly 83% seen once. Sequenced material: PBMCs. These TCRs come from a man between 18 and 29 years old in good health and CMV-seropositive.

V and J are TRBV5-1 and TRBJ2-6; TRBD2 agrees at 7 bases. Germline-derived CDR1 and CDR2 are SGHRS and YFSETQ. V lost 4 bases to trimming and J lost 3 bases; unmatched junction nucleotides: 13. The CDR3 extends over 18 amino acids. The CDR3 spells CASSPLGGEVFGANVLTF. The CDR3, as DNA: TGCGCCAGCAGCCCACTGGGGGGGGAGGTCTTTGGGGCCAACGTCCTGACTTTC.

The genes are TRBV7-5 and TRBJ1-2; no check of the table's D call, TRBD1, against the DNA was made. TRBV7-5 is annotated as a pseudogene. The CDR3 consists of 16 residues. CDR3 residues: CARSLAFRPGDYGYTF. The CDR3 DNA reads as TGTGCCAGAAGCTTAGCCTTTCGTCCAGGGGACTATGGCTACACCTTC.

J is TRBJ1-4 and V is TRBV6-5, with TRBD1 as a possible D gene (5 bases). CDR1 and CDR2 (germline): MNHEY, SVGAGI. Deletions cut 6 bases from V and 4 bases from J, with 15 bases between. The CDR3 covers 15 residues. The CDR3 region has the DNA TGTGCCAGCAGATCGATGGGGAGGGGTAATGAAAAACTGTTTTTT. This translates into CASRSMGRGNEKLFF.

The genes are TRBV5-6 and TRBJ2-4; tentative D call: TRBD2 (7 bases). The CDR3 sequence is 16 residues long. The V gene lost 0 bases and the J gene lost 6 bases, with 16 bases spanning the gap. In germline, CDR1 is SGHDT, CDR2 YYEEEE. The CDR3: CASSLGEGGRTNIQYF. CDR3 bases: TGTGCCAGCAGCTTGGGGGAGGGGGGTCGGACAAACATTCAGTACTTC.

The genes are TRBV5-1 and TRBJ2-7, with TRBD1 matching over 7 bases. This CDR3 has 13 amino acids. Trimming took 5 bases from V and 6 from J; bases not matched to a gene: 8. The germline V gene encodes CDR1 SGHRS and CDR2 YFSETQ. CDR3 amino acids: CASRGTGVGEQYF. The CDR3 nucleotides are TGCGCCAGCAGGGGCACAGGGGTTGGCGAGCAGTACTTC.

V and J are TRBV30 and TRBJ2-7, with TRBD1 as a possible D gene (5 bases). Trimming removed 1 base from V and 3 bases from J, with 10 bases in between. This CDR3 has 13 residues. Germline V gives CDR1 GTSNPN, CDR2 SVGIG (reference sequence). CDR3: CAWSGLTVYEQYF. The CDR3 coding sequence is TGTGCCTGGAGTGGGTTGACAGTCTACGAGCAGTACTTC.

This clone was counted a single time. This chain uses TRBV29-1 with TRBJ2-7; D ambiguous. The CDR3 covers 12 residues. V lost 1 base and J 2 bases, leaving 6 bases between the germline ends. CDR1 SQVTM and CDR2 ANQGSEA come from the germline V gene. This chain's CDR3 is CSVEGQAYEQYF. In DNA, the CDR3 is TGCAGCGTTGAAGGGCAGGCCTACGAGCAGTACTTC.

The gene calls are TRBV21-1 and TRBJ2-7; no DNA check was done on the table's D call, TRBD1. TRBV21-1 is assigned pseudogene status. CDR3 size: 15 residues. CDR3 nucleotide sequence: TGTGCCAGCAGCATTGGACAGGCAAGCTCCTACGAGCAGTACTTC. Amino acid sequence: CASSIGQASSYEQYF.

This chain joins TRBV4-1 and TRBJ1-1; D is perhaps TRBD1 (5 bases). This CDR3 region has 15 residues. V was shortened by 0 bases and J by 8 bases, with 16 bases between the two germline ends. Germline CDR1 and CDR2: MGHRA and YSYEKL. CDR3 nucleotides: TGCGCCAGCAGCCAAGATCGGGGGGGGATATCGGAAGCTTTCTTT. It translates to CASSQDRGGISEAFF.

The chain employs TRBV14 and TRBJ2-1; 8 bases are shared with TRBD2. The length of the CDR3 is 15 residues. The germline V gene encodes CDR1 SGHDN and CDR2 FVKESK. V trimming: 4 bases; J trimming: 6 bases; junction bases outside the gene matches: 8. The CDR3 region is CASSPRTSFSNEQFF. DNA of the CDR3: TGTGCCAGCAGCCCACGGACTAGCTTCAGCAATGAGCAGTTCTTC.

The DNA for the CDR3 is TGTGCCAGCAGGGGACAGGTATCCCAAGAGACCCAGTACTTC. Protein sequence: CASRGQVSQETQYF. This chain joins TRBV2 and TRBJ2-5, with TRBD1 matching 8 bases. The CDR3 contains 14 residues. The trim removed 6 bases at V and 1 base at J, leaving 4 bases unmatched. The germline CDR1 and CDR2 sequences are SNHLY and FYNNEI.

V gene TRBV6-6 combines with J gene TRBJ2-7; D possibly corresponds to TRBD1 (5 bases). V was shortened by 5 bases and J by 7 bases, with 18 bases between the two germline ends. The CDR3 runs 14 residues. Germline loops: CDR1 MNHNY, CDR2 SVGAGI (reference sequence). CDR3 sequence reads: CASSDSGKSEEQYF. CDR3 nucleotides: TGTGCCAGCAGTGATTCAGGGAAGTCGGAAGAGCAGTACTTC.

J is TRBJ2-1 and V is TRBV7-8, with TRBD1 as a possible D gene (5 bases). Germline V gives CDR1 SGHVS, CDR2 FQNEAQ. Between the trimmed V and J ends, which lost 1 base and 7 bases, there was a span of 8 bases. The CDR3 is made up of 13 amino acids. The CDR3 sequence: CASSLGQLNEQFF. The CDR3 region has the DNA TGTGCCAGCAGCTTAGGACAGCTGAATGAGCAGTTCTTC.

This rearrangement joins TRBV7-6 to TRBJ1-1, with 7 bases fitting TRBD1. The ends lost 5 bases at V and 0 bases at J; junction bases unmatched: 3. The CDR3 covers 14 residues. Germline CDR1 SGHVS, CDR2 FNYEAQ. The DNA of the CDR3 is TGTGCCAGCAGCCGAGGGGGCCTGAACACTGAAGCTTTCTTT. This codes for CASSRGGLNTEAFF.

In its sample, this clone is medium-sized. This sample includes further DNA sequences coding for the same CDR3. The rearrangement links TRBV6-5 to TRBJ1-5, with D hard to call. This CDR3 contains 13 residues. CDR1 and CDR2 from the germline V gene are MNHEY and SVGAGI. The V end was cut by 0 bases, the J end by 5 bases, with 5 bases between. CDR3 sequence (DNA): TGTGCCAGCAGTTACTCTCCGGATCAGCCCCAGCATTTT. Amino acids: CASSYSPDQPQHF.

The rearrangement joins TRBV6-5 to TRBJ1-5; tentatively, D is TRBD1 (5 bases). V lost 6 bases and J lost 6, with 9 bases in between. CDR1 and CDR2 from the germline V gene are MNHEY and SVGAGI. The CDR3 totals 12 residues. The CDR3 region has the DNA TGTGCCAGCAGCCCAGGGTCTCAGCCCCAGCATTTT. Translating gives CASSPGSQPQHF.

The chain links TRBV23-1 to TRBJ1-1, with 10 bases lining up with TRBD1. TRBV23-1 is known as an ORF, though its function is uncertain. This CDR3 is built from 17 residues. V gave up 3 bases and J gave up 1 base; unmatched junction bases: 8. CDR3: CASSHPSGQGSNTEAFF. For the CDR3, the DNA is TGCGCCAGCAGTCACCCATCGGGACAGGGGTCGAACACTGAAGCTTTCTTT.

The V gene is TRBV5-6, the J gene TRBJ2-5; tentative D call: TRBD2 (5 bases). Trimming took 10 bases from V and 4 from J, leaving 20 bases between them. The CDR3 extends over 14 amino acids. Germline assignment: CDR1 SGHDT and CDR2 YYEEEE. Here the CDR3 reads CASGVWPVGETQYF. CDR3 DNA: TGTGCCTCCGGGGTCTGGCCTGTCGGAGAGACCCAGTACTTC.

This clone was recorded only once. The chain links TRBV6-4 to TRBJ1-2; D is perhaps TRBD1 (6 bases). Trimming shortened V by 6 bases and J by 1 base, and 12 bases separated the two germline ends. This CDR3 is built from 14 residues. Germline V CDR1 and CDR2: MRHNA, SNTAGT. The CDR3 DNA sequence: TGTGCCAGCAGACAGACAGGTGGTAACTATGGCTACACCTTC. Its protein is CASRQTGGNYGYTF.

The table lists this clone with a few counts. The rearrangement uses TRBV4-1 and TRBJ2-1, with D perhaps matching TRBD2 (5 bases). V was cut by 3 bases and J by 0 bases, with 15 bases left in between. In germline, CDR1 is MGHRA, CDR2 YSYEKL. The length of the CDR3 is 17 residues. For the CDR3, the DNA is TGCGCCAGCAGCCATGTGGACTTAGGGTTCTCCTACAATGAGCAGTTCTTC. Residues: CASSHVDLGFSYNEQFF.

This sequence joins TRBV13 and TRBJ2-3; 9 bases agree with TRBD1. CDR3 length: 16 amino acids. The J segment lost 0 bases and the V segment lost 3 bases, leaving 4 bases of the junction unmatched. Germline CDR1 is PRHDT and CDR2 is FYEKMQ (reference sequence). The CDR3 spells CASSFRQGGSTDTQYF. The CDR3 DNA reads TGTGCCAGCAGCTTTCGACAGGGGGGGAGCACAGATACGCAGTATTTT.

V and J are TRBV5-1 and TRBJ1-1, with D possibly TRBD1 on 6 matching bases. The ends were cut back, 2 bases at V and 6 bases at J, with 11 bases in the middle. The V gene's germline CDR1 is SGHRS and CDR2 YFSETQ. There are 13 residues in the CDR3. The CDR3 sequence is CASSLQQGPEAFF. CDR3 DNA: TGCGCCAGCAGCTTACAACAGGGACCTGAAGCTTTCTTT.

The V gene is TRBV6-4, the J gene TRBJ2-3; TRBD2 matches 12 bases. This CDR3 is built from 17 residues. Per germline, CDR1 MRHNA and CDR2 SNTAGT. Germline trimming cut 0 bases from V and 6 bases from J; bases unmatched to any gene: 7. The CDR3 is CASSDSASGGAMDTQYF. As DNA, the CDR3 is TGTGCCAGCAGTGACTCGGCTAGCGGGGGGGCGATGGATACGCAGTATTTT.

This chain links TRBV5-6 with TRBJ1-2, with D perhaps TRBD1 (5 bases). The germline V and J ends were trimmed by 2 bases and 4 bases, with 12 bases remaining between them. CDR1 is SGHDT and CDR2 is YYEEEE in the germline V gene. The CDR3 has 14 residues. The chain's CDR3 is CASSFGGVGYGYTF. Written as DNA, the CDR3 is TGTGCCAGCAGCTTTGGAGGGGTCGGCTATGGCTACACCTTC.

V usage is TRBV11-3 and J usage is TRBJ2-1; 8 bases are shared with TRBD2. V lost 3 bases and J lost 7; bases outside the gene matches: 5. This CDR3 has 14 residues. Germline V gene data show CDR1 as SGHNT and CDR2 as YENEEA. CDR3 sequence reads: CASSFRGGRNEQFF. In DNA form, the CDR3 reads TGTGCCAGCAGCTTCCGGGGGGGGCGGAATGAGCAGTTCTTC.

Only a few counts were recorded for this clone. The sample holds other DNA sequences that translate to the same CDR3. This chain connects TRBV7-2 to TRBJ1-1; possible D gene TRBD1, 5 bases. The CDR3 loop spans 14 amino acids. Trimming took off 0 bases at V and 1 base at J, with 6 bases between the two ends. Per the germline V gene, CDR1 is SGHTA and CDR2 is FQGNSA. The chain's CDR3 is CASSLARGNTEAFF. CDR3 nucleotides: TGTGCCAGCAGCTTAGCAAGGGGGAACACTGAAGCTTTCTTT. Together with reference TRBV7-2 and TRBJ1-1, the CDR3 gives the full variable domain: GAGVSQSPSNKVTEKGKDVELRCDPISGHTALYWYRQSLGQGLEFLIYFQGNSAPDKSGLPSDRFSAERTGGSVSTLTIQRTQQEDSAVYLCASSLARGNTEAFFGQGTRLTVV.

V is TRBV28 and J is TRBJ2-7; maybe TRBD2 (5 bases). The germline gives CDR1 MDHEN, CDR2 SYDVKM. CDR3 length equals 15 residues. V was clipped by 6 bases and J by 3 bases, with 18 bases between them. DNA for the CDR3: TGTGCCAGCAGCCCGAGGCTAGCCGAACTCTACGAGCAGTACTTC. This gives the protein CASSPRLAELYEQYF.